This is a list of T cell receptor beta chains from one sample in a study of human T cells and chemical hapten exposure. TCRdb ran MiXCR on the RACE reads and lists one entry per CDR3 protein. This sample has about 85,000 distinct CDR3 sequences, with around 7.9% found just once. The sample here was whole blood, taken in connection with sensitization to the hapten diphenylcyclopropenone (DPC). Every receptor here comes from a middle-aged man with alopecia areata. Some clones in this sample may be carry-over from other donors' samples. CDR3s include the opening cysteine and the closing phenylalanine or tryptophan. The D gene is left open where the match is weak. Clone size is not always given. Where it is, it says once, few, many or a class for expanded clones.

clone_size | j_call | v_call | d_call | cdr3_aa | cdr3_nt
. | TRBJ1-2 | TRBV9 | . | CASSTLGDNGYTF | TGTGCCAGCAGCACCCTGGGGGATAATGGCTACACCTTC
few | TRBJ2-1 | TRBV12-3/TRBV12-4 | . | CASSFEVQHNEQFF | TGTGCCAGCAGTTTCGAAGTCCAACACAATGAGCAGTTCTTC
few | TRBJ2-3 | TRBV6-5 | . | CASSYSLGTDTQYF | TGTGCCAGCAGTTACTCTCTAGGCACAGATACGCAGTATTTT
many | TRBJ1-1 | TRBV18 | . | CASSPRRIRDGTEAFF | TGTGCCAGCTCACCACGCAGGATTAGGGATGGGACTGAAGCTTTCTTT
few | TRBJ2-7 | TRBV29-1 | . | CSVERAAAEQYF | TGCAGCGTTGAGAGGGCGGCGGCCGAGCAGTACTTC
. | TRBJ2-5 | TRBV6-2/TRBV6-3 | . | CASSSRLGGETQYF | TGTGCCAGCAGTTCCAGACTGGGCGGAGAGACCCAGTACTTC
many | TRBJ1-1 | TRBV6-2/TRBV6-3 | . | CASSRRTANTEAFF | TGTGCCAGCAGTCGAAGGACAGCAAACACTGAAGCTTTCTTT
many | TRBJ1-6 | TRBV28 | TRBD1 | CATRTTGDNSPLHF | TGTGCCACCAGGACTACAGGGGATAATTCACCCCTCCACTTT
few | TRBJ2-4 | TRBV11-1 | TRBD2 | CASSPVAGRGIQYF | TGTGCCAGCAGCCCGGTAGCGGGAAGGGGCATTCAGTACTTC
. | TRBJ2-5 | TRBV7-9 | . | CASSLEGGIETQYF | TGTGCCAGCAGCTTAGAGGGCGGGATTGAGACCCAGTACTTC
many | TRBJ2-7 | TRBV4-3 | . | CASSQAVGGYEQYF | TGCGCCAGCAGCCAAGCAGTTGGGGGGTACGAGCAGTACTTC
many | TRBJ1-3 | TRBV7-6 | . | CASSLDSSGNTIYF | TGTGCCAGCAGCCTGGACAGTTCAGGAAACACCATATATTTT
few | TRBJ2-4 | TRBV21-1 | . | CASSKVELAKNIQYF | TGTGCCAGCAGCAAAGTGGAATTAGCCAAAAACATTCAGTACTTC
. | TRBJ2-5 | TRBV19 | . | CASRGQQQETQYF | TGTGCCAGTAGGGGTCAACAGCAAGAGACCCAGTACTTC
. | TRBJ2-5 | TRBV29-1 | TRBD2 | CSGLTSGSGTQYF | TGCAGCGGGCTGACTAGCGGGAGTGGGACCCAGTACTTC
many | TRBJ1-1 | TRBV7-9 | . | CASSWGSEAFF | TGTGCCAGCAGCTGGGGCAGTGAAGCTTTCTTT
few | TRBJ2-6 | TRBV29-1 | TRBD2 | CSAHSGGAGANVLTF | TGCAGCGCCCACTCCGGGGGGGCCGGGGCCAACGTCCTGACTTTC
few | TRBJ1-6 | TRBV6-5 | . | CASSYSGASSYNSPLHF | TGTGCCAGCAGTTACTCAGGGGCTAGCTCCTATAATTCACCCCTCCACTTT
few | TRBJ2-5 | TRBV20-1 | TRBD2 | CSAEPAGVETQYF | TGCAGTGCCGAGCCAGCGGGAGTGGAGACCCAGTACTTC
few | TRBJ2-5 | TRBV7-9 | TRBD2 | CASSPRLAEETQYF | TGTGCCAGCAGCCCCCGACTAGCGGAAGAGACCCAGTACTTC
many | TRBJ1-1 | TRBV29-1 | . | CSVASRATEAFF | TGCAGCGTTGCTTCTAGGGCTACTGAAGCTTTCTTT